Listed below are T cell receptor beta chains from one sample, sequenced in a study of identical twins. MiXCR, applied by TCRdb to the 5' RACE reads, yields one record per CDR3 protein. The sample has 450,000 or so distinct CDR3 sequences, more than 13% seen once. These same data were also listed under a study on yellow fever vaccine responses in identical twins.

Sequencing was performed on CD4+ T cells sorted from blood. These receptors were obtained from a woman between 18 and 29 years old in good health. CDR3s include the opening cysteine and the closing phenylalanine or tryptophan. D genes are given only for firm matches. Rows may omit the clone size; those that give it use once, few, many or a size class.

cdr3_nt,cdr3_aa,j_call,clone_size,v_call,d_call
TGTGCCAGCAGCTTACCCAGCCGGAATGACTATGGCTACACCTTC,CASSLPSRNDYGYTF,TRBJ1-2,few,TRBV5-6,.
TGCAGTGCTAGACTCGATGGGCCAGATACGCAGTATTTT,CSARLDGPDTQYF,TRBJ2-3,few,TRBV20-1,.
TGTGCCAGCAGCCAAGGTACTGAGCAGTTCTTC,CASSQGTEQFF,TRBJ2-1,few,TRBV3-1,.
TGTGCCAGCAGCATTAACCCACATCAGGGTTACTACGAGCAGTACTTC,CASSINPHQGYYEQYF,TRBJ2-7,few,TRBV21-1,.
TGTGCCAGCAGCATCACAGACTCTGGAAACACCATATATTTT,CASSITDSGNTIYF,TRBJ1-3,many,TRBV7-8,.
TGCAGCGTCGGACAGGGGGCAGTTTCGGATGGCTACACCTTC,CSVGQGAVSDGYTF,TRBJ1-2,many,TRBV29-1,TRBD1
TGCGCCAGCAGTGATCACGGGGGGACAAAGTGGGAGACCCAGTACTTC,CASSDHGGTKWETQYF,TRBJ2-5,once,TRBV10-1,.
TGTGCCAGCAGCCCAGAAACCGGGACCTACGAGCAGTACTTC,CASSPETGTYEQYF,TRBJ2-7,.,TRBV7-2,.
TGTGCCAGCAGCCGCCTCATCGGGAGGGCCTCCTACGAGCAGTACTTC,CASSRLIGRASYEQYF,TRBJ2-7,.,TRBV28,TRBD2
TGTGCCAGCAGCAGCGGGGTCACCTACGAGCAGTACTTC,CASSSGVTYEQYF,TRBJ2-7,few,TRBV12-3/TRBV12-4,TRBD2
TGTGCCACCAGGGGGCCGTGGAACACCGGGGAGCTGTTTTTT,CATRGPWNTGELFF,TRBJ2-2,few,TRBV15,.
TGTGCCAGCAGCGAACGAACATACAATGAGCAGTTCTTC,CASSERTYNEQFF,TRBJ2-1,many,TRBV2,.
TGTGCCAGCAGCCTATCCGGGACAGGAGGATACAATGAGCAGTTCTTC,CASSLSGTGGYNEQFF,TRBJ2-1,.,TRBV11-3,TRBD1
TGTGCCAGCAGTTTACGGACTAGCGGGGCTAACACCGGGGAGCTGTTTTTT,CASSLRTSGANTGELFF,TRBJ2-2,many,TRBV12-3/TRBV12-4,TRBD2
TGTGCCAGCAGCTTAGATATCCAGAGCTCCTACAATGAGCAGTTCTTC,CASSLDIQSSYNEQFF,TRBJ2-1,.,TRBV11-2,.
TGCAGTGCTAGATCCGCGGGGACCTCCTACGAGCAGTACTTC,CSARSAGTSYEQYF,TRBJ2-7,.,TRBV20-1,.
TGCAGTGCTAACTACGAGGACAGCACAGATACGCAGTATTTT,CSANYEDSTDTQYF,TRBJ2-3,many,TRBV20-1,.
TGTGCCAGCAGCCCGGACAGGAGGGGGAACACCGGGGAGCTGTTTTTT,CASSPDRRGNTGELFF,TRBJ2-2,.,TRBV5-6,.
TGTGCCAGCAGGGCAGGCGACAGGGCTCCGGAGACCCAGTACTTC,CASRAGDRAPETQYF,TRBJ2-5,few,TRBV6-1,TRBD1
TGCAGCGGGACCTCTAGCAGTAGCACAGATACGCAGTATTTT,CSGTSSSSTDTQYF,TRBJ2-3,.,TRBV29-1,.
TGTGCCAGCAGTCCCCTGGGACAGGGAATCTACGAGCAGTACTTC,CASSPLGQGIYEQYF,TRBJ2-7,.,TRBV28,TRBD1
TGCGCCAGCAGCCAAGAAGGACCCGGTAGCGGGAGGGGAACCAATGAGCAGTTCTTC,CASSQEGPGSGRGTNEQFF,TRBJ2-1,.,TRBV4-3,TRBD2
TGCAGTGCTAGAGCGGGAGGGTCGAATGAGCAGTTCTTC,CSARAGGSNEQFF,TRBJ2-1,many,TRBV20-1,TRBD2
TGTGCCAGCAGCCACGGGACAGCAACTAATGAAAAACTGTTTTTT,CASSHGTATNEKLFF,TRBJ1-4,.,TRBV3-1,TRBD1
TGCGCCAGCAGCCCCCCGGCAGGGGGCGAGAACGAGCAGTACTTC,CASSPPAGGENEQYF,TRBJ2-7,.,TRBV5-1,TRBD1
TGCAGTGCCAAAGATGGGGGGAAGGTCGACGAGCAGTACTTC,CSAKDGGKVDEQYF,TRBJ2-7,.,TRBV20-1,.